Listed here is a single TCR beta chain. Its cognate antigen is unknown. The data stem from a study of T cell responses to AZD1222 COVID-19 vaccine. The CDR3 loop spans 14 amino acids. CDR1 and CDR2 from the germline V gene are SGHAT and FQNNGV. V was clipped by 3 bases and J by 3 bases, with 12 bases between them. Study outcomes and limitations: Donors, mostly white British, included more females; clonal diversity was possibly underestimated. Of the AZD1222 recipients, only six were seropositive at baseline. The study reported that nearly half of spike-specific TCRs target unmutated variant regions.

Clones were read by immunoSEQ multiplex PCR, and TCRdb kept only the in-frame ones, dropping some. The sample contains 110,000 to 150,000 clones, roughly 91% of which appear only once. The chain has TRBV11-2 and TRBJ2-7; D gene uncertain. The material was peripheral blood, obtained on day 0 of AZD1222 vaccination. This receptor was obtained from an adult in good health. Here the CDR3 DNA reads TGTGCCAGCAGCTTGCCTCGTGGCTTCTACGAGCAGTACTTC. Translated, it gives CASSLPRGFYEQYF.